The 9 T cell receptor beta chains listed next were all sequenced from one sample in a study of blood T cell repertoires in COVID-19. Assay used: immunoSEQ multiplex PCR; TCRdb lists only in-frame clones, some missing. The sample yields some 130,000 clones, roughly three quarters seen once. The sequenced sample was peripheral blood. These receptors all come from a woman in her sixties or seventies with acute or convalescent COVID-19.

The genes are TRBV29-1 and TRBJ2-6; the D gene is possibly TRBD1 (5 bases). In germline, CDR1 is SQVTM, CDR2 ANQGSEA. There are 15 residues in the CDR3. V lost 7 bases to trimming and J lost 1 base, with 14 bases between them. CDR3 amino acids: CSGQTRVSGANVLTF. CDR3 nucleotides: TGCAGCGGACAAACCAGGGTTTCTGGGGCCAACGTCCTGACTTTC.

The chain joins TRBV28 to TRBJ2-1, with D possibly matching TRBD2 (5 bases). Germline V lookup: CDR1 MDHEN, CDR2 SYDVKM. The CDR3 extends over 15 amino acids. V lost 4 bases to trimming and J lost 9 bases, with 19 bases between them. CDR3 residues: CASSSHRDPQSEQFF. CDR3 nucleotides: TGTGCCAGCAGTTCGCACCGGGATCCGCAATCTGAGCAGTTCTTC.

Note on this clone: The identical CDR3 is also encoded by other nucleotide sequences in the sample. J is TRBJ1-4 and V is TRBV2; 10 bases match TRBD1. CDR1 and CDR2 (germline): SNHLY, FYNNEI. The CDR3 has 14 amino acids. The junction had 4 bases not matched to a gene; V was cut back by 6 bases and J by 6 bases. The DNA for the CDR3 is TGTGCCAGCAGGACTGGGACAGGGGATGAAAAACTGTTTTTT. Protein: CASRTGTGDEKLFF.

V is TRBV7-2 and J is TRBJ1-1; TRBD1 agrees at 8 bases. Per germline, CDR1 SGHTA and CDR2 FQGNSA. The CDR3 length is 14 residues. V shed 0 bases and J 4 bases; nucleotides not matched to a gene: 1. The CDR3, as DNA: TGTGCCAGCAGCTTAGCTACAGGGGGCACTGAAGCTTTCTTT. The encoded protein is CASSLATGGTEAFF.

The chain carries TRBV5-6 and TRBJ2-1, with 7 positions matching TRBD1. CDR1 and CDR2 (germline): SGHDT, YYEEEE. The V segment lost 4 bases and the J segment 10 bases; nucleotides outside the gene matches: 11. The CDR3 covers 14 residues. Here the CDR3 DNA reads TGTGCCAGCAGCCCGAAGACAAGACAGGGAGAGCAGTTCTTC. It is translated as CASSPKTRQGEQFF.

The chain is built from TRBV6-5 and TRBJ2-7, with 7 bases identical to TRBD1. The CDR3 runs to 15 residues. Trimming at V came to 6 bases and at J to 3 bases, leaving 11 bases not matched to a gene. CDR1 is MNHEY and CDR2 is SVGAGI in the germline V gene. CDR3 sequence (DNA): TGTGCCAGCAGCCAGAGACAGGGACGAATCTACGAGCAGTACTTC. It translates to CASSQRQGRIYEQYF.

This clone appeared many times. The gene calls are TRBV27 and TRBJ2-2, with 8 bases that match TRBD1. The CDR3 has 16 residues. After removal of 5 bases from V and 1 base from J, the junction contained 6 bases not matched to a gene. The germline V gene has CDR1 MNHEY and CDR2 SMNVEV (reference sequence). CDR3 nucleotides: TGTGCCAGCAGTGCCTACAGGGGGGTGAACACCGGGGAGCTGTTTTTT. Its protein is CASSAYRGVNTGELFF.

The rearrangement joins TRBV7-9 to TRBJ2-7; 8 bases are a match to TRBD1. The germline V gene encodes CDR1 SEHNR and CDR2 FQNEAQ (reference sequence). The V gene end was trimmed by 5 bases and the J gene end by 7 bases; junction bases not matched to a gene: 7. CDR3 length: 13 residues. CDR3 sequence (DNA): TGTGCCAGCAGCCGGGACAGGTCTAGGGAGCAGTACTTC. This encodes CASSRDRSREQYF.

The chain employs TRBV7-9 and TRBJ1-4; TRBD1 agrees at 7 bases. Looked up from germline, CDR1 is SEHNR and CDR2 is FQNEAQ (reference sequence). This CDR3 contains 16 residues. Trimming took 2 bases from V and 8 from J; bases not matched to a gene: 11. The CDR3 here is CASSLNPLAGGEKLFF. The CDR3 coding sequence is TGTGCCAGCAGCTTAAATCCGCTGGCAGGGGGGGAAAAACTGTTTTTT.